This is a list of T cell receptor beta chains from one sample in a study of blood T cell repertoires in COVID-19. Generated by immunoSEQ multiplex PCR, the TCRdb table keeps only in-frame clones and is missing some. The table has about 160,000 clones, around 81% seen once. The sample consisted of peripheral blood. The receptors stem from a man aged 60 to 75 with active or convalescent COVID-19. CDR3s leave out the opening cysteine and the closing phenylalanine or tryptophan.

cdr3_aa | v_call
ASSGQGEQF | TRBV2
ASSSGAYEQY | TRBV19
ASSLGDSQETQY | TRBV5-1
ASSSPLADTEAF | TRBV6-5
ASWSNTEAF | TRBV28
ATSRERTGNEKLF | TRBV15
ASSQDTRIAGEQY | TRBV3-1/TRBV3-2
ASSVGRIDTQY | TRBV9
ASSESGYAGAVSGELF | TRBV10-1
ASSSAEGSNTGELF | TRBV5-1
ASTAGIYNSPLH | TRBV19
ASSLAGGAFYEQF | TRBV7-2
ASSLVGGGSSYEQY | TRBV28
ASSRGQDSGNTIY | TRBV6-6
ASSLGTGFYEQY | TRBV27
ASRGSISGGEQF | TRBV10-1
ASSQDRGGRKEKLF | TRBV14
ASSVALLAFTTGDEQF | TRBV9
ASSSDARTENTEAF | TRBV7-9
ATSKTGYQETQY | TRBV24-1